This T cell receptor (beta chain) was profiled in a study of radiation and T cells in renal cell carcinoma. As for the study in general: Nephrectomy followed 15 Gy stereotactic body radiation by 4 weeks. Study results and caveats: Top tumor clonotypes rose in blood 2 weeks post-radiation, then contracted.

Comment on this clone: Its target is not known.

Regarding time point: blood 2 weeks post-SBRT. Treatment in this sample: 15 Gy SBRT to primary tumor, nephrectomy 4 weeks later. Radiation-treated patients gave blood at baseline, week 2 and week 4. Clear cell pathology was present in this patient's renal cell carcinoma. Trimming removed 6 bases from V and 8 bases from J; junction bases left unmatched: 3. CDR3 length: 11 residues. Looked up from germline, CDR1 is SEHNR and CDR2 is FQNEAQ (reference sequence). Clones were read by immunoSEQ multiplex PCR, and TCRdb kept only the in-frame ones, dropping some. The top ten hold 5.8% of the sample, which has about 120,000 clones, about four fifths seen once.

The input for sequencing was blood, taken from a patient whose treatment included radiotherapy and nephrectomy. The chain has TRBV7-9 and TRBJ1-1, with 7 bases identical to TRBD1. The origin of this receptor is a man aged 50 to 59 with renal cell carcinoma. CDR3 sequence: CASRRDREAFF. CDR3 bases: TGTGCCAGCAGACGGGACAGAGAAGCTTTCTTT.